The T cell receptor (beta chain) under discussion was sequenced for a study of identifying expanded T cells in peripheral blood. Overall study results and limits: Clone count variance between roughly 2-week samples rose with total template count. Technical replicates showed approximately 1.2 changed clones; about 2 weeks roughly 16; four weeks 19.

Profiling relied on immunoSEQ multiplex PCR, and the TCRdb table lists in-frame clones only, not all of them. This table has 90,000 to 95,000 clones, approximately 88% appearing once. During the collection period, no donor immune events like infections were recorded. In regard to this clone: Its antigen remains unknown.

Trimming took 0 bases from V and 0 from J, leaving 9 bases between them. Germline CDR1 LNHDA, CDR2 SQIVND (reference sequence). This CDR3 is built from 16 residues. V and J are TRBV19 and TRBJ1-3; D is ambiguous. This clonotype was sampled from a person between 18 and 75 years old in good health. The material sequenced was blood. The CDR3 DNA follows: TGTGCCAGTAGTATAGATGGTTGGAGCTCTGGAAACACCATATATTTT. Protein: CASSIDGWSSGNTIYF.